The 28 T cell receptor beta chains reported below all come from one sample, sequenced in a study of cytomegalovirus exposure and HLA in healthy donors. The assay was immunoSEQ multiplex PCR, and TCRdb's table has in-frame clones only and misses some. The data contain 85,000 to 130,000 clones, around 90% of them singletons. The sequenced sample consisted of PBMCs. All receptors derive from a young woman in good health and CMV-seropositive.

The gene calls are TRBV5-6 and TRBJ2-4; D perhaps matches TRBD2 (6 bases). V was cut by 1 base and J by 6 bases, with 11 bases left in between. Per the germline V gene, CDR1 is SGHDT and CDR2 is YYEEEE. The CDR3 has 14 residues. The CDR3 coding sequence is TGTGCCAGCAGCTTGTGGAGGGGCGGAAACATTCAGTACTTC. It yields the protein CASSLWRGGNIQYF.

Only a few counts were recorded for this clone. The gene calls are TRBV6-5 and TRBJ2-1; D ambiguous. Germline V CDR1 and CDR2: MNHEY, SVGAGI. The V and J ends lost 2 bases and 1 base respectively, with 9 bases between them. The CDR3 runs 15 residues. The CDR3 DNA reads TGTGCCAGCAGTTACGGCGCGGAGTCCTACAATGAGCAGTTCTTC. Amino acid sequence: CASSYGAESYNEQFF.

The rearrangement links TRBV7-2 to TRBJ1-6; D perhaps matches TRBD1 (6 bases). This CDR3 has 15 residues. The ends were cut back, 1 base at V and 8 bases at J, with 12 bases in the middle. The germline gives CDR1 SGHTA, CDR2 FQGNSA. The CDR3 bases are TGTGCCAGCAGCTTAGTGGGGGGGCGAGATTCACCCCTCCACTTT. It encodes CASSLVGGRDSPLHF.

The V gene is TRBV6-1, the J gene TRBJ2-3; D is possibly TRBD1 (6 bases). Germline CDR1 is MNHNS and CDR2 is SASEGT. V lost 4 bases and J 3 bases, leaving 8 bases between the germline ends. The CDR3 loop spans 13 amino acids. CDR3 in DNA: TGTGCCAGCAGTGCGACAGGTACAGATACGCAGTATTTT. Protein product: CASSATGTDTQYF.

The CDR3 loop reads CASSERGGTGELFF. As DNA, the CDR3 is TGTGCCAGCAGTGAGCGGGGGGGTACCGGGGAGCTGTTTTTT. The rearrangement joins TRBV6-1 to TRBJ2-2, with TRBD2 matching over 9 bases. The germline V gene has CDR1 MNHNS and CDR2 SASEGT. V was pared by 3 bases and J by 5 bases, with 1 base of the junction left unmatched. The CDR3 consists of 14 residues.

J is TRBJ1-1 and V is TRBV10-2, with TRBD1 matching 9 bases. In germline, CDR1 is WSHSY, CDR2 SAAADI. With V trimmed by 6 bases and J by 4 bases, 15 bases remained unmatched. The CDR3 contains 17 residues. The CDR3 DNA follows: TGCGCCAGCAGCGGCACTCAGCCAACAGGGGGCCTCACTGAAGCTTTCTTT. Its translation is CASSGTQPTGGLTEAFF.

V gene TRBV15 combines with J gene TRBJ2-5, with a possible D match to TRBD1 (6 bases). V gave up 5 bases and J gave up 1 base, with 14 bases separating them. Germline lookup yields CDR1 LNHNV and CDR2 YYDKDF (reference sequence). CDR3 size: 15 residues. CDR3 loop: CATSGPGQSQETQYF. In nucleotides, the CDR3 is TGTGCCACCAGCGGACCCGGACAGAGCCAAGAGACCCAGTACTTC.

The chain links TRBV27 to TRBJ2-1; possible D gene TRBD2, 5 bases. Germline-derived CDR1 and CDR2 are MNHEY and SMNVEV (reference sequence). The germline V and J ends were trimmed by 2 bases and 3 bases, with 14 bases remaining between them. The CDR3 has 16 residues. The CDR3 here is CASSLGAAKGYNEQFF. CDR3 DNA sequence: TGTGCCAGCAGTTTAGGAGCGGCCAAGGGCTACAATGAGCAGTTCTTC.

This rearrangement joins TRBV9 to TRBJ1-2; a possible D gene is TRBD1 (6 bases). Per germline, CDR1 SGDLS and CDR2 YYNGEE. Trimming pared 2 bases from V and 8 bases from J, leaving 16 bases between. The CDR3 runs 14 residues. This CDR3 is CASSVTGGGRGYTF. The DNA of the CDR3 is TGTGCCAGCAGCGTGACGGGGGGCGGTAGGGGCTACACCTTC. The variable domain in full, with the rest retrieved from reference TRBV9 and TRBJ1-2, is DSGVTQTPKHLITATGQRVTLRCSPRSGDLSVYWYQQSLDQGLQFLIQYYNGEERAKGNILERFSAQQFPDLHSELNLSSLELGDSALYFCASSVTGGGRGYTFGSGTRLTVV.

The gene calls are TRBV6-6 and TRBJ2-4; 7 nucleotides match TRBD2. CDR1 and CDR2 (germline): MNHNY, SVGAGI (reference sequence). The CDR3 runs to 16 residues. The ends lost 2 bases at V and 1 base at J; junction bases unmatched: 5. In nucleotides, the CDR3 is TGTGCCAGCAGTTACCCCAAGCGGGGCGCCAAAAACATTCAGTACTTC. Translated, it gives CASSYPKRGAKNIQYF.

The chain has TRBV7-9 and TRBJ2-1; the match to TRBD1 covers 8 bases. V trimming: 5 bases; J trimming: 4 bases; junction bases outside the gene matches: 7. The CDR3 totals 15 residues. The germline V gene has CDR1 SEHNR and CDR2 FQNEAQ (reference sequence). The CDR3 bases are TGTGCCAGCAGCCCAACTGGACAGGGATACAATGAGCAGTTCTTC. It yields the protein CASSPTGQGYNEQFF. Full variable domain (remainder filled in from reference TRBV7-9 and TRBJ2-1): DTGVSQNPRHKITKRGQNVTFRCDPISEHNRLYWYRQTLGQGPEFLTYFQNEAQLEKSRLLSDRFSAERPKGSFSTLEIQRTEQGDSAMYLCASSPTGQGYNEQFFGPGTRLTVL.

The rearrangement joins TRBV4-1 to TRBJ2-3, with 8 bases identical to TRBD2. CDR1 MGHRA and CDR2 YSYEKL come from the germline V gene. V dropped 1 base and J dropped 5; count of bases not matched to a gene: 8. This CDR3 is 16 amino acids long. The CDR3 loop reads CASSQVPPGGLDTQYF. For the CDR3, the DNA is TGCGCCAGCAGCCAAGTACCACCGGGGGGGCTAGATACGCAGTATTTT.

This clone was observed a single time. This rearrangement joins TRBV19 to TRBJ2-3; TRBD2 aligns across 9 bases. The CDR3 is 14 amino acids. Germline assignment: CDR1 LNHDA and CDR2 SQIVND (reference sequence). V gave up 5 bases and J gave up 4 bases; unmatched junction bases: 4. The CDR3 nucleotides are TGTGCCAGTAGTGTTAGCGGGGGCCCAGATACGCAGTATTTT. Its translation: CASSVSGGPDTQYF.

This rearrangement joins TRBV4-3 to TRBJ1-2; 7 bases map to TRBD1. The trim removed 2 bases at V and 4 bases at J, leaving 7 bases unmatched. CDR3 length: 15 residues. Germline CDR1 and CDR2: LGHNA and YSLEER. The CDR3 nucleotides are TGCGCCAGCAGCCAACAAACAGGGGCCGTCTATGGCTACACCTTC. It codes for CASSQQTGAVYGYTF.

This chain connects TRBV19 to TRBJ2-3; 7 bases are a match to TRBD2. Germline trimming cut 3 bases from V and 5 bases from J; bases unmatched to any gene: 2. Germline loops: CDR1 LNHDA, CDR2 SQIVND (reference sequence). CDR3 size: 13 residues. CDR3 sequence (DNA): TGTGCCAGTAGTATGGGGGGGAAAGATACGCAGTATTTT. The encoded protein is CASSMGGKDTQYF.

This clone was recorded a few times. The rearrangement joins TRBV7-9 to TRBJ1-6; D is possibly TRBD1 (5 bases). Germline V gives CDR1 SEHNR, CDR2 FQNEAQ (reference sequence). V was shortened by 5 bases and J by 8 bases, with 13 bases between the two germline ends. This CDR3 is built from 14 residues. CDR3 bases: TGTGCCAGCAGCGTCCGGGGGGGAGATTCACCCCTCCACTTT. Residues: CASSVRGGDSPLHF. Together with reference TRBV7-9 and TRBJ1-6, the CDR3 gives the full variable domain: DTGVSQNPRHKITKRGQNVTFRCDPISEHNRLYWYRQTLGQGPEFLTYFQNEAQLEKSRLLSDRFSAERPKGSFSTLEIQRTEQGDSAMYLCASSVRGGDSPLHFGNGTRLTVT.

The chain couples TRBV28 to TRBJ2-5, with 7 bases fitting TRBD1. V shed 5 bases and J 7 bases; nucleotides not matched to a gene: 13. The CDR3 length is 15 residues. Germline-derived CDR1 and CDR2 are MDHEN and SYDVKM. CDR3 residues: CASSRTKTGSWTQYF. The CDR3 DNA reads TGTGCCAGCAGTCGAACAAAGACAGGGTCGTGGACCCAGTACTTC.

The V call is TRBV10-2, the J call TRBJ2-7; tentatively, D is TRBD1 (5 bases). Trimming pared 6 bases from V and 5 bases from J, leaving 11 bases between. The CDR3 extends over 12 amino acids. Germline-derived CDR1 and CDR2 are WSHSY and SAAADI. CDR3 in DNA: TGCGCCAGCAGCAGGGATTTCGACGAGCAGTACTTC. Translated: CASSRDFDEQYF.

The chain is built from TRBV18 and TRBJ1-4; D possibly corresponds to TRBD1 (5 bases). V was trimmed by 2 bases and J by 4 bases, leaving 14 bases between them. Germline CDR1 reads KGHSH; CDR2 reads LQKENI. The CDR3 has 16 residues. CDR3 sequence: CASSPASGANNEKLFF. CDR3 nucleotides: TGTGCCAGCTCACCAGCGAGCGGGGCGAATAATGAAAAACTGTTTTTT.

The chain carries TRBV11-3 and TRBJ2-3; D gene ambiguous. The CDR3 is 15 residues long. Germline CDR1 reads SGHNT; CDR2 reads YENEEA. The V gene lost 1 base and the J gene lost 2 bases, with 10 bases spanning the gap. As DNA, the CDR3 is TGTGCCAGCAGCTTAGGGAGCTCCTCCACAGATACGCAGTATTTT. Translated, it gives CASSLGSSSTDTQYF.

V is TRBV7-9 and J is TRBJ2-7; a possible D gene is TRBD1 (5 bases). This CDR3 comprises 13 residues. Per germline, CDR1 SEHNR and CDR2 FQNEAQ (reference sequence). V lost 1 base, J lost 5 bases, and 9 bases lay in between. CDR3: CASSLGRDDEQYV. In nucleotides, the CDR3 is TGTGCCAGCAGCTTAGGCAGGGATGACGAGCAGTACGTC.

This chain links TRBV7-6 with TRBJ1-3; possibly TRBD1 for D (6 bases). Germline V gene data show CDR1 as SGHVS and CDR2 as FNYEAQ. The V and J ends lost 1 base and 4 bases respectively, with 8 bases between them. The CDR3 has 14 amino acids. In DNA, the CDR3 is TGTGCCAGCAGCTTAGGTGGGACAGGAAACACCATATATTTT. It yields the protein CASSLGGTGNTIYF.

The chain is built from TRBV28 and TRBJ2-7; 7 bases are a match to TRBD1. V lost 6 bases to trimming and J lost 6 bases; unmatched junction nucleotides: 8. This CDR3 has 13 amino acids. Per the germline V gene, CDR1 is MDHEN and CDR2 is SYDVKM. The CDR3 loop is CASSHRGTGEQYV. The CDR3 nucleotides are TGTGCCAGCAGCCACAGGGGAACGGGCGAGCAGTACGTC.

The V and J genes are TRBV4-1 and TRBJ2-2; TRBD1 agrees at 7 bases. Germline V lookup: CDR1 MGHRA, CDR2 YSYEKL. The CDR3 runs to 15 residues. The ends lost 4 bases at V and 8 bases at J; junction bases unmatched: 10. Written as DNA, the CDR3 is TGCGCCAGCAGCCTAGGGACAGTCGGCCCGGGGGAGCTGTTTTTT. It translates to CASSLGTVGPGELFF.

The chain employs TRBV15 and TRBJ2-7; 7 bases agree with TRBD2. The V gene end was trimmed by 3 bases and the J gene end by 3 bases; junction bases not matched to a gene: 2. CDR3 length equals 13 residues. CDR1 and CDR2 from the germline V gene are LNHNV and YYDKDF (reference sequence). The CDR3 region is CATSSGGNYEQYF. The CDR3 nucleotides read TGTGCCACCAGCAGCGGGGGGAACTACGAGCAGTACTTC.

The V call is TRBV5-1, the J call TRBJ2-1; D perhaps matches TRBD2 (6 bases). CDR3 length: 16 residues. V shed 4 bases and J shed 0 bases, with 14 bases lying between them. From germline, CDR1 is SGHRS and CDR2 YFSETQ. The CDR3 DNA reads as TGCGCCAGCAGCCCAGGGACTGCTAGCTCCTACAATGAGCAGTTCTTC. This sequence encodes CASSPGTASSYNEQFF.

The chain links TRBV9 to TRBJ2-7, with D perhaps TRBD1 (6 bases). The germline V and J ends were trimmed by 4 bases and 4 bases, with 12 bases remaining between them. Germline CDR1 reads SGDLS; CDR2 reads YYNGEE. The CDR3 is 13 amino acids. CDR3: CASSPGQNYEQYF. The CDR3 DNA follows: TGTGCCAGCAGCCCCGGACAGAATTACGAGCAGTACTTC.

V gene TRBV18 combines with J gene TRBJ1-5; 7 nucleotides agree with TRBD1. This CDR3 spans 16 amino acids. Germline V gene data show CDR1 as KGHSH and CDR2 as LQKENI. The ends lost 6 bases at V and 4 bases at J; junction bases unmatched: 12. The CDR3 sequence is CASSPRQWTGNQPQHF. CDR3 bases: TGTGCCAGCTCCCCCAGACAATGGACAGGTAATCAGCCCCAGCATTTT.